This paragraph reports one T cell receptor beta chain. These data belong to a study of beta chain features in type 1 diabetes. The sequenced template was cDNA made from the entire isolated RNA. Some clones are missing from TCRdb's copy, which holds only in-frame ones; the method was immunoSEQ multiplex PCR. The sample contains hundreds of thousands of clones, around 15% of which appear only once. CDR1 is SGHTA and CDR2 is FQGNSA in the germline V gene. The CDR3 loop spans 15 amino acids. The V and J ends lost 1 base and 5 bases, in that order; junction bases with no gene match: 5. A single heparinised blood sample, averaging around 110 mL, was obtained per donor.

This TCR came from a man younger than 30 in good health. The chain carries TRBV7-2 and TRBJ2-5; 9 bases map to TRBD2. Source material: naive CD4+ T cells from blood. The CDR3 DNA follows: TGTGCCAGCAGCTTAGGGGGACTAGCTGGCGAGACCCAGTACTTC. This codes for CASSLGGLAGETQYF.